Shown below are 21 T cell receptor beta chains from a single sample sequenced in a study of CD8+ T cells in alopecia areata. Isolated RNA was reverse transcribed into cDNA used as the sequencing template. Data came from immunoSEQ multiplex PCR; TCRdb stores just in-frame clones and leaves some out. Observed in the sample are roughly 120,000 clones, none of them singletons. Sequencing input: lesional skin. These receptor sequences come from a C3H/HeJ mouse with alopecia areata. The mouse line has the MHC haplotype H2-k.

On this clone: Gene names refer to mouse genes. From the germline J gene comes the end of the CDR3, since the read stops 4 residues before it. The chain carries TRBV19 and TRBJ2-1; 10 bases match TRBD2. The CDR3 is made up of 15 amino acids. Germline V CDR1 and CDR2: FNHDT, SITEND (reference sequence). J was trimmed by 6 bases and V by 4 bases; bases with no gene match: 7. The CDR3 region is CASSPLGGQVAEQFF. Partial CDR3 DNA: TGTGCCAGCAGTCCCCTGGGGGGGCAGGTTGCT.

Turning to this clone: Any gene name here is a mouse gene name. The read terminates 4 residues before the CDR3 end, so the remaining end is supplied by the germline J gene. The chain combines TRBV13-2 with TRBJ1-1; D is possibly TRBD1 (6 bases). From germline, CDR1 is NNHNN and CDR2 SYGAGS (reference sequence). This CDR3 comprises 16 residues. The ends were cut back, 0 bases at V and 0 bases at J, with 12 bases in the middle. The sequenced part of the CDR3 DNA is TGTGCCAGCGGTGATGCGGCGGACAGTGCAAACACA. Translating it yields CASGDAADSANT. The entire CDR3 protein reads CASGDAADSANTEVFF.

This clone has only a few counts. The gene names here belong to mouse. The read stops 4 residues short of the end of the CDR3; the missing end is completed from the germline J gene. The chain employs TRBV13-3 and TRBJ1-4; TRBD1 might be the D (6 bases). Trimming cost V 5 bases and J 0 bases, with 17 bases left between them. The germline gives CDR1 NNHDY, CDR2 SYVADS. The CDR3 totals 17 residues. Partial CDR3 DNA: TGTGCCAGCAGCGCCGGGACAACCAAAATTTCCAACGAA. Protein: CASSAGTTKISNE. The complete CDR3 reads CASSAGTTKISNERLFF.

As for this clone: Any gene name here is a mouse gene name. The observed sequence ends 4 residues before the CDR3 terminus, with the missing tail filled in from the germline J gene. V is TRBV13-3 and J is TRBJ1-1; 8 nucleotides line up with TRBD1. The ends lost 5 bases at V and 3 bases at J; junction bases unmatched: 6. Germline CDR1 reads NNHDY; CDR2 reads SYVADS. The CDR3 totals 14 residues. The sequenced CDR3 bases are TGTGCCAGCAGATCAGGGGGCGCGGACACA. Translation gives CASRSGGADT. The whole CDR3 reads CASRSGGADTEVFF.

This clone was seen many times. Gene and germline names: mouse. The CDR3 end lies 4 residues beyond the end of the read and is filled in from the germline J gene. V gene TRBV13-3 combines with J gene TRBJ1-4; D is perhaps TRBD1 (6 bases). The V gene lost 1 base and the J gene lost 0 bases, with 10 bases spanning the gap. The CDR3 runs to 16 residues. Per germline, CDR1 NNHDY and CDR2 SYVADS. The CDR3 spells CASSDRGQISNERLFF. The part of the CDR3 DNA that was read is TGTGCCAGCAGTGATAGGGGACAAATTTCCAACGAA.

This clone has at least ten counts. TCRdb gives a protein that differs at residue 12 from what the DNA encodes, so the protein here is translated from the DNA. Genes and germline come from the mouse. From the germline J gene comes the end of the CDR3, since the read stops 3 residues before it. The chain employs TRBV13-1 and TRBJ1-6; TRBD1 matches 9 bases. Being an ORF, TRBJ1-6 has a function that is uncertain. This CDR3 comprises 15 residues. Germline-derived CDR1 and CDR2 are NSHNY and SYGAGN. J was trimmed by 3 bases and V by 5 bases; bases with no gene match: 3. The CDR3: CASRETGGYNSPLYF. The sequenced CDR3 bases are TGTGCCAGCAGGGAGACAGGGGGCTATAATTCGCCC.

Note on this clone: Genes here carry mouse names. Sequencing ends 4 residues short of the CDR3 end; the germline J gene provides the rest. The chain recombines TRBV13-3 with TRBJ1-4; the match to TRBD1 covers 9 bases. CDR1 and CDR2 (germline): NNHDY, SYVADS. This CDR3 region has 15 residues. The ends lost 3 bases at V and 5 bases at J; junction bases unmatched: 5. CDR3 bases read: TGTGCCAGCAGTGCCTGGGACAGGGAGAACGAA. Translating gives CASSAWDRENE. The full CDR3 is CASSAWDRENERLFF.

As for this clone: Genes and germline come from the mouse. CDR3 sequence reads: CTCSAPGQGSETLYF. The DNA read from the CDR3 is TGCACCTGCAGTGCACCGGGACAGGGTTCAGAA. The chain recombines TRBV1 with TRBJ2-3, with 9 bases aligning to TRBD1. The read terminates 4 residues ahead of where the CDR3 ends, so the germline J gene completes it. CDR3 length: 15 residues. V was clipped by 2 bases and J by 4 bases; unmatched bases: 4. The germline gives CDR1 NSQYPW, CDR2 LRSPGD (reference sequence). Together with reference TRBV1 and TRBJ2-3, the CDR3 gives the full variable domain: VTLLEQNPRWRLVPRGQAVNLRCILKNSQYPWMSWYQQDLQKQLQWLFTLRSPGDKEVKSLPGADYLATRVTDTELRLQVANMSQGRTLYCTCSAPGQGSETLYFGSGTRLTVL.

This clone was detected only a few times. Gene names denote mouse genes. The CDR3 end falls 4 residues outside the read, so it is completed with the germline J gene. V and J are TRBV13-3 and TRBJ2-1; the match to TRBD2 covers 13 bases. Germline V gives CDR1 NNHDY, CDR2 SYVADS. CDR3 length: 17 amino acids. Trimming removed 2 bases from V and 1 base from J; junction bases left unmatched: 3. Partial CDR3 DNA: TGTGCCAGCAGTGAGGACTGGGGGGGCGAGAACTATGCT. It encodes CASSEDWGGENYA. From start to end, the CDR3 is CASSEDWGGENYAEQFF.

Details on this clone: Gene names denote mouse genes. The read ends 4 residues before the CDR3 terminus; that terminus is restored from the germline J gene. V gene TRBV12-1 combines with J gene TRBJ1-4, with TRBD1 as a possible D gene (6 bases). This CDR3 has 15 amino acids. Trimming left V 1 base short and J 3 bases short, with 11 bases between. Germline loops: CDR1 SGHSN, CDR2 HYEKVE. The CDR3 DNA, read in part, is TGTGCCAGCTCTCTTGGGGGGCGCCCCAACGAA. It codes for CASSLGGRPNE. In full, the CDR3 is CASSLGGRPNERLFF.

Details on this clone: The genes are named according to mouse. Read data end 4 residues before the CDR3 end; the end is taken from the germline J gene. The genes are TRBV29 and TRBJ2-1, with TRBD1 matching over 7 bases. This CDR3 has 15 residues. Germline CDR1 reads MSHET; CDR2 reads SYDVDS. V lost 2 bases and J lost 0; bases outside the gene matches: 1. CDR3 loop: CASSLRDSNYAEQFF. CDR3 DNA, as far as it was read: TGTGCTAGCAGTTTAAGGGACAGTAACTATGCT. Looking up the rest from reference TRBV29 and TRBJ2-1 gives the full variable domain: DMKVTQMPRYLIKRMGENVLLECGQDMSHETMYWYRQDPGLGLQLIYISYDVDSNSEGDIPKGYRVSRKKREHFSLILDSAKTNQTSVYFCASSLRDSNYAEQFFGPGTRLTVL.

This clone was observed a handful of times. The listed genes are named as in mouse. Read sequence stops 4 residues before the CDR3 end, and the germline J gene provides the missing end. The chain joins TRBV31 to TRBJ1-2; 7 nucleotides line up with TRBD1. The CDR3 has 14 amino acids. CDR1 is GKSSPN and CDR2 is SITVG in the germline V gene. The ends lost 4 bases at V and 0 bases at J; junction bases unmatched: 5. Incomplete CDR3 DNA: TGTGCCTGGACCCCGGGACAGACAAACTCC. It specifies CAWTPGQTNS. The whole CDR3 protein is CAWTPGQTNSDYTF.

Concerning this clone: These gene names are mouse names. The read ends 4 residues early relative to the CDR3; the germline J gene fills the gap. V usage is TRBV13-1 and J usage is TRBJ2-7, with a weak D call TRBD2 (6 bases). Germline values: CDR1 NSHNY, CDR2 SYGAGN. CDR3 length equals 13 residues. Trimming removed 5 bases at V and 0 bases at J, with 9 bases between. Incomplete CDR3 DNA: TGTGCCAGCAGGGCTGGGGTCTCCTAT. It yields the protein CASRAGVSY. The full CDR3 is CASRAGVSYEQYF.

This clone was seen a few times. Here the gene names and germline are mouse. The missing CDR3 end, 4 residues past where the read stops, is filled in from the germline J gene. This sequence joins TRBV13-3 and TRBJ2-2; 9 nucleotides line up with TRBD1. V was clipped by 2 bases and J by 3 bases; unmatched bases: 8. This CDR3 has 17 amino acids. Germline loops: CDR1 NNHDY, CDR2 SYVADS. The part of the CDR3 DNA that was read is TGTGCCAGCAGTGAAGCCCGGGACAGGGAGGACACCGGG. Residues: CASSEARDREDTG. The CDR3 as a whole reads CASSEARDREDTGQLYF.

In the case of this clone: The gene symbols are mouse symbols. CDR3 DNA (partial): TGCACCTGCAGTGCAGAGGGGTGGGGGGATAACTATGCT. Translation gives CTCSAEGWGDNYA. The complete CDR3 reads CTCSAEGWGDNYAEQFF. The chain employs TRBV1 and TRBJ2-1; 7 bases map to TRBD2. The read stops 4 residues short of the end of the CDR3; the missing end is completed from the germline J gene. The CDR3 sequence is 17 residues long. In germline, CDR1 is NSQYPW, CDR2 LRSPGD (reference sequence). V lost 0 bases, J lost 0 bases, and 5 bases stayed unmatched. Complete variable domain (other parts from reference TRBV1 and TRBJ2-1): VTLLEQNPRWRLVPRGQAVNLRCILKNSQYPWMSWYQQDLQKQLQWLFTLRSPGDKEVKSLPGADYLATRVTDTELRLQVANMSQGRTLYCTCSAEGWGDNYAEQFFGPGTRLTVL.

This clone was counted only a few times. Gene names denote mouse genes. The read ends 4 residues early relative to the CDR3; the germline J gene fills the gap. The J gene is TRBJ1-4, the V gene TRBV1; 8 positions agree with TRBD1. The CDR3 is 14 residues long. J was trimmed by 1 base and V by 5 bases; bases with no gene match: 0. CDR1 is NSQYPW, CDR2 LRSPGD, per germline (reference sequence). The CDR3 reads CTCSQGASNERLFF. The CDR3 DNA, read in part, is TGCACCTGCAGTCAGGGGGCTTCCAACGAA.

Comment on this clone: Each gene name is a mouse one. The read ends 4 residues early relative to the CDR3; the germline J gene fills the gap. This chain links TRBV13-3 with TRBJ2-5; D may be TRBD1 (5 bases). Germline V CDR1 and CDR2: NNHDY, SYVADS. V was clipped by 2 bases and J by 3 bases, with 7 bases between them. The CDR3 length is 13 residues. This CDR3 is CASSEGVQDTQYF. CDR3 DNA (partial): TGTGCCAGCAGTGAAGGGGTTCAAGAC. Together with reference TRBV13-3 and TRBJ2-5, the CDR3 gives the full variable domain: EAAVTQSPRSKVAVTGGKVTLSCHQTNNHDYMYWYRQDTGHGLRLIHYSYVADSTEKGDIPDGYKASRPSQENFSLILELASLSQTAVYFCASSEGVQDTQYFGPGTRLLVL.

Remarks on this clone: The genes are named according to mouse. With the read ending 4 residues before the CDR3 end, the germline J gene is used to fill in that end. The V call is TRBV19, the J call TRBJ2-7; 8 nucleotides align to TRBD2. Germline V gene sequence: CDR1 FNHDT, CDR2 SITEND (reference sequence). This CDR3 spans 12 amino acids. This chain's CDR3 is CASRRGGHEQYF. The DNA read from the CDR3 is TGTGCCAGCAGACGGGGGGGCCAT.

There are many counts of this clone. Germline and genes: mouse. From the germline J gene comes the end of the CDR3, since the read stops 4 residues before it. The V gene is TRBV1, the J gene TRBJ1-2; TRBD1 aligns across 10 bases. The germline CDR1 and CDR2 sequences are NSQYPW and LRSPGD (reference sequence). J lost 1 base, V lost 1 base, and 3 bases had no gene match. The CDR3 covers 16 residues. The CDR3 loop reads CTCSAVRDRGNSDYTF. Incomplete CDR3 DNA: TGCACCTGCAGTGCAGTCCGGGACAGGGGAAACTCC.

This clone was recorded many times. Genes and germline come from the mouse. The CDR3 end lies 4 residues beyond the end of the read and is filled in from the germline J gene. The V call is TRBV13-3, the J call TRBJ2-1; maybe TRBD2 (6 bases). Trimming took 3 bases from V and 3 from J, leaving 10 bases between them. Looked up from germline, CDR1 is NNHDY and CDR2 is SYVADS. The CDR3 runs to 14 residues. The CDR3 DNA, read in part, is TGTGCCAGCAGTGCCGGGACTCTCTATGCT. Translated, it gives CASSAGTLYA. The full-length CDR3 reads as CASSAGTLYAEQFF.

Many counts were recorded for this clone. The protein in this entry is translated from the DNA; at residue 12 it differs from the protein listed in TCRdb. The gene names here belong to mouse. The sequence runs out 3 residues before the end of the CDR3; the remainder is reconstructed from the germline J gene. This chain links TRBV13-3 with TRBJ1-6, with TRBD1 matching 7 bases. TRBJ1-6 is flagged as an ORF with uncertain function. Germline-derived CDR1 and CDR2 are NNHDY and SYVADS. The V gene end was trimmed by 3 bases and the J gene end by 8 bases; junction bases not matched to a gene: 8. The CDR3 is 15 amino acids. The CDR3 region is CASSVQGRGDSPLYF. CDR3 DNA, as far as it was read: TGTGCCAGCAGTGTACAGGGGAGGGGAGATTCGCCC.